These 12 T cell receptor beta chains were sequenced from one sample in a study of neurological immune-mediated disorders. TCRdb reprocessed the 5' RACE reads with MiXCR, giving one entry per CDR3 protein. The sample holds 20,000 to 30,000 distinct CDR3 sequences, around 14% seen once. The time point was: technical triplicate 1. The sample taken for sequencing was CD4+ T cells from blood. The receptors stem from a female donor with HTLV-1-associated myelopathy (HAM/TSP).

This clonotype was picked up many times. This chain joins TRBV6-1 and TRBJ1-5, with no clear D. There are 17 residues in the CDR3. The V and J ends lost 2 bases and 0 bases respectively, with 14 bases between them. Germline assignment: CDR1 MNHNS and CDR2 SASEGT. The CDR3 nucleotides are TGTGCCAGCAGTGAATCCCCTAGGTTCTATAGCAATCAGCCCCAGCATTTT. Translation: CASSESPRFYSNQPQHF.

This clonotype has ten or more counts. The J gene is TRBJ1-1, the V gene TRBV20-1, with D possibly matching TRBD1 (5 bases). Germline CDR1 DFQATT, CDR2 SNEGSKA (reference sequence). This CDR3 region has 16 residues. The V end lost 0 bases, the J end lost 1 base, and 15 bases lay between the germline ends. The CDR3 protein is CSAREDHRTWNTEAFF. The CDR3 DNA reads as TGCAGTGCTAGAGAGGATCACAGGACCTGGAACACTGAAGCTTTCTTT.

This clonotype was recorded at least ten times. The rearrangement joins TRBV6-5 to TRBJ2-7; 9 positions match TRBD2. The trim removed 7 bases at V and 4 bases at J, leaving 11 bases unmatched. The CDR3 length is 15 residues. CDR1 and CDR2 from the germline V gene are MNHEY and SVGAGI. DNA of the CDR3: TGTGCCAGCAAAAAAATAGCGGGAGTAGTTTACGAGCAGTACTTC. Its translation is CASKKIAGVVYEQYF.

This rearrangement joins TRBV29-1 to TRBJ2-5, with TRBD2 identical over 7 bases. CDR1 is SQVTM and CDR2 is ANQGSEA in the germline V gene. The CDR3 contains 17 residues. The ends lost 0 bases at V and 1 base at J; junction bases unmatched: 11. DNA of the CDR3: TGCAGCGTTGAAGATCGCAGAAGCGGGGAGGCCCAAGAGACCCAGTACTTC. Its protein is CSVEDRRSGEAQETQYF.

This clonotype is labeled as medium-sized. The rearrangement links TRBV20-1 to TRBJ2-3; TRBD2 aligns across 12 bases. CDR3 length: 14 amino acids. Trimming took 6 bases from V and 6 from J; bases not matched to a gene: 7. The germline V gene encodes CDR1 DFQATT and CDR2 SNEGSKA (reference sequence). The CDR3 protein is CSAPTSGGADTQYF. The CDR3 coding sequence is TGCAGTGCCCCGACTAGCGGGGGTGCGGATACGCAGTATTTT.

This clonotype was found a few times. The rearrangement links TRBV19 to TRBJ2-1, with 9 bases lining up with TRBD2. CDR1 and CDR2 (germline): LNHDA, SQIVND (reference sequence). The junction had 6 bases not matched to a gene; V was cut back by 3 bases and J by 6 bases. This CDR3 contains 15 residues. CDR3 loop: CASSIIWREGNEQFF. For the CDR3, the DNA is TGTGCCAGTAGTATTATTTGGCGGGAGGGCAATGAGCAGTTCTTC.

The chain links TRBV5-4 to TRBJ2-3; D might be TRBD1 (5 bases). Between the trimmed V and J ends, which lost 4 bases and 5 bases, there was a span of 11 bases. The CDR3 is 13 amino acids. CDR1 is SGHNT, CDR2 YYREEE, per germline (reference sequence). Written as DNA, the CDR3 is TGTGCCAGCAGCGAGAAAAGGGGAGATACGCAGTATTTT. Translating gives CASSEKRGDTQYF.

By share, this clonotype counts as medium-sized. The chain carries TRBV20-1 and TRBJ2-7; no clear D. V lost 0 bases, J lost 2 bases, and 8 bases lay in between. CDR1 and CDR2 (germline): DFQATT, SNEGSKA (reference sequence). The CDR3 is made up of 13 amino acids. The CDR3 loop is CSARDHDTYEQYF. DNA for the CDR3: TGCAGTGCTAGAGATCATGACACCTACGAGCAGTACTTC.

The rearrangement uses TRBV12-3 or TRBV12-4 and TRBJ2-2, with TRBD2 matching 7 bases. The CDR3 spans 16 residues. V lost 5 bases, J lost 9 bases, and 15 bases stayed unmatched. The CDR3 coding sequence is TGTGCCAGCAGTACCCCTAGTGGGAGGGCCCCCTGGGAGCTGTTTTTT. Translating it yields CASSTPSGRAPWELFF.

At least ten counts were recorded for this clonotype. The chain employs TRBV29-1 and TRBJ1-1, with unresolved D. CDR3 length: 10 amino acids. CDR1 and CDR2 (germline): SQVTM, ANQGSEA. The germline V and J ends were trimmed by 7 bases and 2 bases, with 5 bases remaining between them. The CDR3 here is CSAHNTEAFF. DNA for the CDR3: TGCAGCGCTCACAACACTGAAGCTTTCTTT. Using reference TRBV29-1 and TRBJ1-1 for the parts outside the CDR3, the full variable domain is SAVISQKPSRDICQRGTSLTIQCQVDSQVTMMFWYRQQPGQSLTLIATANQGSEATYESGFVIDKFPISRPNLTFSTLTVSNMSPEDSSIYLCSAHNTEAFFGQGTRLTVV.

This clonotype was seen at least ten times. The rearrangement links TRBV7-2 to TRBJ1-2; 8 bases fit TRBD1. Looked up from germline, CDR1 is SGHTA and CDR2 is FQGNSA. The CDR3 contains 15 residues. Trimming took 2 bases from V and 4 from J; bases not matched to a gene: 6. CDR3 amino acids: CASSLQGAALYGYTF. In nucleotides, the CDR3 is TGTGCCAGCAGCTTACAGGGGGCGGCCCTCTATGGCTACACCTTC.

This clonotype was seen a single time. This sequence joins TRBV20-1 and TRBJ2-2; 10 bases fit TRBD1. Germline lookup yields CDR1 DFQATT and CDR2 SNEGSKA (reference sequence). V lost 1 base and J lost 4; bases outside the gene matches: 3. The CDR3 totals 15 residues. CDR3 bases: TGCAGTGCTAGAGTTAGGACAGGGGGCACCGGGGAGCTGTTTTTT. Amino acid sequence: CSARVRTGGTGELFF.